The 29 T cell receptor beta chains below come from one sample, sequenced in a study of blood T cell repertoires in COVID-19. Some clones are missing from TCRdb's copy, which holds only in-frame ones; the method was immunoSEQ multiplex PCR. The repertoire holds approximately 120,000 clones, with around 79% as singletons. The specimen sequenced was peripheral blood. Receptors originate from a man older than 75 with acute or convalescent COVID-19.

V and J are TRBV6-2 or TRBV6-3 and TRBJ2-1, with a tentative D call TRBD1 (6 bases). Germline V lookup: CDR1 MNHEY, CDR2 SVGEGT. This CDR3 has 14 amino acids. The ends were cut back, 5 bases at V and 0 bases at J, with 8 bases in the middle. CDR3 sequence: CASSTGSSYNEQFF. In DNA form, the CDR3 reads TGTGCCAGCAGTACAGGGAGCTCCTACAATGAGCAGTTCTTC.

This chain links TRBV28 with TRBJ2-7; the D gene is possibly TRBD1 (6 bases). There are 14 residues in the CDR3. CDR1 MDHEN and CDR2 SYDVKM come from the germline V gene. The V end lost 10 bases, the J end lost 5 bases, and 21 bases lay between the germline ends. The CDR3 loop is CANQRAGDGHEQYF. The DNA of the CDR3 is TGTGCCAACCAAAGGGCAGGGGATGGCCACGAGCAGTACTTC.

This clone occurred a few times. The chain joins TRBV5-5 to TRBJ1-2; maybe TRBD1 (5 bases). Germline CDR1 is SGHKS and CDR2 is YYEKEE (reference sequence). V was trimmed by 2 bases and J by 5 bases, leaving 13 bases between them. This CDR3 is 14 amino acids long. The CDR3 here is CASSFQGSFYGYTF. The CDR3 DNA reads as TGTGCCAGCAGCTTCCAGGGCTCGTTTTATGGCTACACCTTC.

The rearrangement uses TRBV10-3 and TRBJ2-3; D gene uncertain. Germline CDR1 is ENHRY and CDR2 is SYGVKD. V lost 2 bases and J 5 bases, leaving 5 bases between the germline ends. This CDR3 has 12 residues. CDR3 in amino acids: CAISELKDTQYF. The CDR3 DNA follows: TGTGCCATCAGTGAGCTAAAAGATACGCAGTATTTT.

The table lists this clone with a few counts. The rearrangement uses TRBV28 and TRBJ1-2, with D tentatively TRBD1 (6 bases). The CDR3 length is 14 residues. V was trimmed by 9 bases and J by 3 bases, leaving 17 bases between them. The germline gives CDR1 MDHEN, CDR2 SYDVKM. The CDR3 region is CASLPNRVDYGYTF. CDR3 bases: TGTGCCAGTTTACCCAACAGGGTCGACTATGGCTACACCTTC.

This chain links TRBV2 with TRBJ1-2; the match to TRBD1 covers 10 bases. CDR3 length: 14 residues. After removal of 4 bases from V and 8 bases from J, the junction contained 7 bases not matched to a gene. The germline V gene encodes CDR1 SNHLY and CDR2 FYNNEI. CDR3: CASSGGTGERGYTF. Written as DNA, the CDR3 is TGTGCCAGCAGTGGAGGGACAGGGGAGCGCGGCTACACCTTC.

This sequence joins TRBV27 and TRBJ2-7; D is undetermined. Germline V gives CDR1 MNHEY, CDR2 SMNVEV (reference sequence). CDR3 length: 15 residues. V dropped 1 base and J dropped 0 bases, with 10 bases sitting between them. DNA for the CDR3: TGTGCCAGCAGTTTATTAGCAGAGAGCTCCTACGAGCAGTACTTC. Protein product: CASSLLAESSYEQYF.

The J gene is TRBJ2-2, the V gene TRBV7-9; D is possibly TRBD1 (5 bases). The germline CDR1 and CDR2 sequences are SEHNR and FQNEAQ (reference sequence). This CDR3 region has 15 residues. V was shortened by 5 bases and J by 1 base, with 11 bases between the two germline ends. CDR3 amino acids: CASSHPTGNTGELFF. The CDR3, as DNA: TGTGCCAGCAGCCACCCCACAGGGAACACCGGGGAGCTGTTTTTT.

The CDR3 DNA reads TGTGCCAGTAGTATCACGGCTGGGGCCAACGTCCTGACTTTC. It is translated as CASSITAGANVLTF. The chain uses TRBV19 and TRBJ2-6; no clear D. This CDR3 comprises 14 residues. Looked up from germline, CDR1 is LNHDA and CDR2 is SQIVND (reference sequence). Deletions cut 3 bases from V and 2 bases from J, with 5 bases between.

CDR3 sequence reads: CASSDLRGGGVHYGYTF. CDR3 nucleotides: TGTGCCAGCAGTGACCTACGAGGGGGAGGGGTTCACTATGGCTACACCTTC. V gene TRBV6-4 combines with J gene TRBJ1-2; D is perhaps TRBD1 (6 bases). The CDR3 sequence is 17 residues long. The germline V gene encodes CDR1 MRHNA and CDR2 SNTAGT. The V and J ends lost 2 bases and 3 bases respectively, with 19 bases between them.

This clone was recorded once. The V and J genes are TRBV7-3 and TRBJ2-2, with D perhaps matching TRBD2 (5 bases). V was pared by 5 bases and J by 0 bases, with 16 bases between. The CDR3 spans 17 residues. Germline values: CDR1 SGHTA, CDR2 FQGTGA. DNA for the CDR3: TGTGCCAGCAGCCCCCGATCATCCGGGGCGAACACCGGGGAGCTGTTTTTT. It encodes CASSPRSSGANTGELFF.

The chain employs TRBV18 and TRBJ1-1; D ambiguous. The germline V and J ends were trimmed by 0 bases and 2 bases, with 7 bases remaining between them. The CDR3 is 14 residues long. The germline CDR1 and CDR2 sequences are KGHSH and LQKENI. In nucleotides, the CDR3 is TGTGCCAGCTCACCACCGGGCAGAAACACTGAAGCTTTCTTT. The encoded protein is CASSPPGRNTEAFF.

This clone was counted ten times or more. The chain has TRBV27 and TRBJ2-5; 10 bases match TRBD2. CDR3 length: 14 residues. The germline CDR1 and CDR2 sequences are MNHEY and SMNVEV (reference sequence). V lost 6 bases to trimming and J lost 3 bases; unmatched junction nucleotides: 4. For the CDR3, the DNA is TGTGCCAGCAGGTTACTAGCGGGAAAAGAGACCCAGTACTTC. This translates into CASRLLAGKETQYF.

V gene TRBV11-2 combines with J gene TRBJ1-1, with a possible D match to TRBD1 (6 bases). This CDR3 region has 12 residues. Deletions cut 6 bases from V and 6 bases from J, with 11 bases between. Per the germline V gene, CDR1 is SGHAT and CDR2 is FQNNGV. CDR3 nucleotides: TGTGCCAGCAGGGGCAGGGGCCCTGAAGCTTTCTTT. Encoded protein: CASRGRGPEAFF.

Written as DNA, the CDR3 is TGTGCCAGCACCCAGGGGACCCGTAAAAACCAAGAGACCCAGTACTTC. Translation: CASTQGTRKNQETQYF. The genes are TRBV11-2 and TRBJ2-5; D possibly corresponds to TRBD1 (6 bases). The ends were cut back, 7 bases at V and 0 bases at J, with 18 bases in the middle. CDR3 length: 16 amino acids. The germline gives CDR1 SGHAT, CDR2 FQNNGV.

The rearrangement links TRBV5-8 to TRBJ2-5; 8 bases line up with TRBD1. This CDR3 contains 14 residues. After removal of 4 bases from V and 4 bases from J, the junction contained 6 bases not matched to a gene. The germline CDR1 and CDR2 sequences are SGHTS and YDEGEE. The CDR3 DNA follows: TGTGCCAGCAGCCCTGGACAGGGCCCAGAGACCCAGTACTTC. Protein: CASSPGQGPETQYF. The entire variable domain, with the rest obtained from reference TRBV5-8 and TRBJ2-5, is as follows: EAGVTQSPTHLIKTRGQQATLRCSPISGHTSVYWYQQALGLGLQFLLWYDEGEERNRGNFPPRFSGRQFPNYSSELNVNALELEDSALYLCASSPGQGPETQYFGPGTRLLVL.

This clone came up once. The chain recombines TRBV7-2 with TRBJ2-1; maybe TRBD2 (5 bases). Trimming took 2 bases from V and 0 from J, leaving 8 bases between them. Germline CDR1 reads SGHTA; CDR2 reads FQGNSA. This CDR3 is 15 amino acids long. DNA for the CDR3: TGTGCCAGCAGCTTAACTAGTAGCTCCTACAATGAGCAGTTCTTC. Translated, it gives CASSLTSSSYNEQFF. The whole variable domain, filled in from reference TRBV7-2 and TRBJ2-1, reads GAGVSQSPSNKVTEKGKDVELRCDPISGHTALYWYRQSLGQGLEFLIYFQGNSAPDKSGLPSDRFSAERTGGSVSTLTIQRTQQEDSAVYLCASSLTSSSYNEQFFGPGTRLTVL.

The chain is built from TRBV19 and TRBJ1-1; maybe TRBD1 (5 bases). CDR3 size: 15 residues. Looked up from germline, CDR1 is LNHDA and CDR2 is SQIVND (reference sequence). Trimming pared 0 bases from V and 2 bases from J, leaving 10 bases between. The CDR3 region has the DNA TGTGCCAGTAGTATAGATGGGCAGGGTAACACTGAAGCTTTCTTT. This gives the protein CASSIDGQGNTEAFF.

A few counts support this clone. The rearrangement uses TRBV6-1 and TRBJ2-5, with 11 bases aligning to TRBD2. CDR1 MNHNS and CDR2 SASEGT come from the germline V gene. CDR3 size: 17 residues. Trimming removed 3 bases from V and 5 bases from J; junction bases left unmatched: 11. The CDR3 nucleotides read TGTGCCAGCAGTGAGACTAGCGGGGCGGCGGATCTGGAGACCCAGTACTTC. This codes for CASSETSGAADLETQYF.

The chain carries TRBV29-1 and TRBJ2-2, with 13 positions matching TRBD2. J gave up 7 bases and V 6 bases, and 5 bases lay outside the gene matches. From germline, CDR1 is SQVTM and CDR2 ANQGSEA. The CDR3 runs to 14 residues. The DNA of the CDR3 is TGCAGCGTCCGGACTAGCGGGGGCATCGGGGAGCTGTTTTTT. Encoded protein: CSVRTSGGIGELFF.

This rearrangement joins TRBV5-1 to TRBJ2-3, with D perhaps TRBD2 (6 bases). Trimming shortened V by 5 bases and J by 4 bases, and 17 bases separated the two germline ends. The CDR3 has 15 amino acids. The germline CDR1 and CDR2 sequences are SGHRS and YFSETQ. CDR3 DNA: TGCGCCAGCAGTAGCGCGCCTAGCGTTGCAGATACGCAGTATTTT. Residues: CASSSAPSVADTQYF.

At least ten counts were recorded for this clone. This chain joins TRBV3-1 (or the pseudogene TRBV3-2) and TRBJ2-1; D gene unclear. Per germline, CDR1 LGHDT and CDR2 YNNKEL (reference sequence). With 1 base removed from V and 7 bases from J, the gap between germline ends came to 5 bases. The CDR3 covers 12 residues. The CDR3 region has the DNA TGTGCCAGCAGCCAAGTAGCAAATGAGCAGTTCTTC. It encodes CASSQVANEQFF.

The chain couples TRBV6-5 to TRBJ2-1; D is possibly TRBD1 (5 bases). Germline-derived CDR1 and CDR2 are MNHEY and SVGAGI. This CDR3 comprises 15 residues. The germline V and J ends were trimmed by 5 bases and 4 bases, with 15 bases remaining between them. CDR3 in amino acids: CASSPQGYSYNEQFF. DNA for the CDR3: TGTGCCAGCAGTCCTCAGGGTTATAGTTACAATGAGCAGTTCTTC.

V gene TRBV9 combines with J gene TRBJ2-2, with a tentative D call TRBD1 (5 bases). This CDR3 has 17 amino acids. V lost 0 bases and J lost 5, with 17 bases in between. Germline lookup yields CDR1 SGDLS and CDR2 YYNGEE. Here the CDR3 reads CASSVASQGFVTGELFF. CDR3 sequence (DNA): TGTGCCAGCAGCGTAGCGTCCCAGGGTTTTGTGACCGGGGAGCTGTTTTTT.

This clone turned up a few times. J is TRBJ2-7 and V is TRBV5-1; unclear D gene. Germline V CDR1 and CDR2: SGHRS, YFSETQ. The V gene lost 0 bases and the J gene lost 3 bases, with 10 bases spanning the gap. The CDR3 totals 14 residues. The CDR3 sequence is CASSLGNQNYEQYF. DNA for the CDR3: TGCGCCAGCAGCTTGGGCAATCAGAACTACGAGCAGTACTTC.

Of note for this clone: The junction does not match germline at one end; this may be a read error. This chain links TRBV19 with TRBJ1-5; 11 bases agree with TRBD1. This CDR3 has 18 residues. The germline gives CDR1 LNHDA, CDR2 SQIVND (reference sequence). The CDR3 protein is CASSRWTGGDSPNHPQHF. The CDR3 bases are TGTGCCAGTAGTAGGTGGACAGGGGGCGATTCTCCAAATCATCCCCAGCATTTT.

This chain links TRBV2 with TRBJ1-4; possible D gene TRBD1, 6 bases. Germline values: CDR1 SNHLY, CDR2 FYNNEI. The CDR3 has 15 amino acids. V lost 6 bases, J lost 12 bases, and 23 bases lay in between. CDR3 residues: CASRRTAYTGNELFF. The CDR3 DNA reads TGTGCCAGCAGACGGACAGCTTACACGGGAAATGAACTGTTTTTT.

V is TRBV3-1 (or the pseudogene TRBV3-2) and J is TRBJ2-3; 12 bases are a match to TRBD2. Germline CDR1 and CDR2: LGHDT and YNNKEL (reference sequence). V lost 5 bases and J lost 9; bases outside the gene matches: 9. The CDR3 covers 15 residues. CDR3 DNA: TGTGCCAGCAGCATTCTAGCGGGGGGGCGGGGAACGCAGTATTTT. The encoded protein is CASSILAGGRGTQYF.

The chain couples TRBV6-6 to TRBJ1-1, with 10 bases identical to TRBD1. Losses at the gene ends were 1 base for V and 4 bases for J; bases not matched to a gene: 0. CDR3 length: 14 amino acids. The germline CDR1 and CDR2 sequences are MNHNY and SVGAGI (reference sequence). This CDR3 is CASSYWTGGTEAFF. The CDR3 DNA reads TGTGCCAGCAGTTACTGGACAGGGGGCACTGAAGCTTTCTTT.